A selection of T cell receptor beta chains follows, all from one sample in a study of response to subunit inactivated influenza vaccine. TCRdb used MiXCR to reprocess the RT-PCR reads, holding one entry per CDR3 protein. The top ten hold 5.5% to 7% of the sample, which has 650,000 to 800,000 distinct CDR3 sequences, over 11% seen once. Sequencing was performed on PBMCs from blood, taken roughly 2 weeks before vaccination. Receptors originate from a man aged 50-60 years who received an inactivated influenza vaccine. The CDR3 runs from the conserved cysteine through the conserved F or W. D genes are given only for firm matches. Only some rows state a clone size, as once, few, many or a class for expanded clones.

abundance	j_gene	len	d_gene	v_gene	CDR3nt	CDR3aa
few	TRBJ1-4	17	NA	TRBV9	TGTGCCAGCAGCGTAGGGTCGCTCGCTGGAACTAATGAAAAACTGTTTTTT	CASSVGSLAGTNEKLFF
few	TRBJ2-3	15	NA	TRBV7-2	TGTGCCAGCAGCTTAGTTTGGCGTAGCACAGATACGCAGTATTTT	CASSLVWRSTDTQYF
few	TRBJ2-2	16	TRBD2	TRBV9	TGTGCCAGCAGCGCTCTACTAGCGGGCGGAACCGGGGAGCTGTTTTTT	CASSALLAGGTGELFF
NA	TRBJ1-4	16	NA	TRBV12-3/TRBV12-4	TGTGCCAGCAGTTTAGCAAACCTTGCAACTAATGAAAAACTGTTTTTT	CASSLANLATNEKLFF
NA	TRBJ1-1	19	TRBD1	TRBV27	TGTGCCAGCAGTCCGATATGGGGAAGGGGGCAACGATGGAACACTGAAGCTTTCTTT	CASSPIWGRGQRWNTEAFF
NA	TRBJ1-6	15	TRBD1	TRBV7-2	TGTGCCAGCAGCTCATCGGGACAGGCGGTTTCACCCCTCCACTTT	CASSSSGQAVSPLHF
few	TRBJ2-5	13	NA	TRBV5-6	TGTGCCAGCAGCTCAGACTATCAAGAGACCCAGTACTTC	CASSSDYQETQYF
NA	TRBJ1-5	16	NA	TRBV12-5	TGTGCTAGTGGTACCCGCCCGCACTATAGCAATCAGCCCCAGCATTTT	CASGTRPHYSNQPQHF
NA	TRBJ2-7	15	TRBD1	TRBV9	TGTGCCAGCAGCCCAGAGGGGACAGGGAACCACGAGCAGTACTTC	CASSPEGTGNHEQYF
NA	TRBJ2-3	13	NA	TRBV15	TGTGCCACCAGCAGAGAGGTAGGGGATACGCAGTATTTT	CATSREVGDTQYF
NA	TRBJ2-1	17	TRBD2	TRBV20-1	TGCTGTGCTAGAGATATTGAGGGGACTAGCGGTATCAATGAGCAGTTCTTC	CCARDIEGTSGINEQFF
NA	TRBJ2-7	15	NA	TRBV4-3	TGCGCCAGCAGCCAAGTGTGGGACGGTTCCTACGAGCAGTACTTC	CASSQVWDGSYEQYF
NA	TRBJ1-6	15	NA	TRBV20-1	TGCAGTGCTAGGACTACGACAGGTTATAATTCACCCCTCCACTTT	CSARTTTGYNSPLHF
few	TRBJ1-5	12	NA	TRBV29-1	TGCAGCGTTGCTGACTTCAATCAGCCCCAGCATTTT	CSVADFNQPQHF
few	TRBJ2-1	17	NA	TRBV2	TGTGCCAGCAGTGAAGTGGCGGGGGCGATCTCCTACAATGAGCAGTTCTTC	CASSEVAGAISYNEQFF
NA	TRBJ2-1	14	NA	TRBV25-1	TGTGCCAGCAGTGAATTGGGGCTGAACAATGAGCAGTTCTTC	CASSELGLNNEQFF
NA	TRBJ1-5	14	NA	TRBV20-1	TGCAGTGCTAGAGATCGGCAAGTCAATCAGCCCCAGCATTTT	CSARDRQVNQPQHF
NA	TRBJ2-7	12	NA	TRBV7-2	TGTGCCAGCAGCGCGGGACAGTTCGAGCAGTACTTC	CASSAGQFEQYF
NA	TRBJ2-7	14	NA	TRBV30	TGTGCCTGGAGACGAAGGGGCTCCTCCTACGAGCAGTACTTC	CAWRRRGSSYEQYF
few	TRBJ1-4	13	NA	TRBV10-3	TGTGCCATCAGTGATGGTGTCGGTGAAAAACTGTTTTTT	CAISDGVGEKLFF
few	TRBJ1-1	16	NA	TRBV12-3/TRBV12-4	TGTGCCAGCAGTTTTGGAAAGGGAAACCTGCACACTGAAGCTTTCTTT	CASSFGKGNLHTEAFF
NA	TRBJ2-1	16	TRBD2	TRBV20-1	TGCAGTGCTAGAGATAATTTAAGCGGGGGGTGGAATGAGCAGTTCTTC	CSARDNLSGGWNEQFF
NA	TRBJ1-4	17	NA	TRBV21-1	TGTGCCAGCAGCTGGTGCGAAGGGGGCTATGCTAATGAAAAACTGTTTTTT	CASSWCEGGYANEKLFF
NA	TRBJ2-7	16	TRBD1	TRBV27	TGTGCCAGCAGTATACAATTAGGGACAGGGGCCTACGAGCAGTACTTC	CASSIQLGTGAYEQYF
NA	TRBJ2-7	17	NA	TRBV7-2	TGTGCCAGCAGCTTAGCGACTCTAAGGGACGGATCCTACGAGCAGTACTTC	CASSLATLRDGSYEQYF
many	TRBJ1-6	13	NA	TRBV5-1	TGCGCCAGCAGGGCCAGGGTGGAATCACCCCTCCACTTT	CASRARVESPLHF
NA	TRBJ2-1	14	NA	TRBV4-2	TGTGCCAGCAGCCAAGGGGGAGACTACAATGAGCAGTTCTTC	CASSQGGDYNEQFF
NA	TRBJ2-2	15	NA	TRBV5-1	TGCGCCAGCAGCTTGGGACAAAGGAGGACCGGGGAGCTGTTTTTT	CASSLGQRRTGELFF
few	TRBJ2-5	12	TRBD2	TRBV29-1	TGCAGCGTAACACGGGGGGTAGAGACCCAGTACTTC	CSVTRGVETQYF
few	TRBJ2-3	15	NA	TRBV29-1	TGCAGCGCCCAATTAGGTTCCATTTACACAGATACGCAGTATTTT	CSAQLGSIYTDTQYF
few	TRBJ2-5	16	TRBD1	TRBV15	TGTGCCACCAGCAGAGGAGTGGGACAGAGAGGCGAGACCCAGTACTTC	CATSRGVGQRGETQYF
NA	TRBJ1-5	15	NA	TRBV2	TGTGCCAGCAGTGAATCGGGCACCCCAGGGCAGCCCCAGCATTTT	CASSESGTPGQPQHF
few	TRBJ1-2	13	NA	TRBV29-1	TGCATCGGCGGCAGTCCGGGGGACTATGGCTACACCTTC	CIGGSPGDYGYTF
few	TRBJ2-3	14	NA	TRBV29-1	TGCAGCGTGGTCGATAGGGGTGTCACAGATACGCAGTATTTT	CSVVDRGVTDTQYF
NA	TRBJ2-3	17	TRBD2	TRBV7-9	TGTGCCAGCAGCTTTCTCCTAGCGGGAGTGAGCACAGATACGCAGTATTTT	CASSFLLAGVSTDTQYF
many	TRBJ1-1	13	NA	TRBV20-1	TGCAGTGCTAGAGGGGGTGTGAACACTGAAGCTTTCTTT	CSARGGVNTEAFF
NA	TRBJ2-1	12	NA	TRBV20-1	TGCAGTCCGATACGGTCCTACAATGAGCAGTTCTTC	CSPIRSYNEQFF
NA	TRBJ2-3	12	NA	TRBV7-2	TGTGCCAGCAGCGTGAGGACAGATACGCAGTATTTT	CASSVRTDTQYF
few	TRBJ2-5	11	NA	TRBV29-1	TGCAGCGTTCCTCGGCAAGAGACCCAGTACTTC	CSVPRQETQYF
few	TRBJ2-5	15	TRBD1	TRBV4-3	TGCGCCAGCAGCCAAGGACAGGGGGCTAGGGAGACCCAGTACTTC	CASSQGQGARETQYF
NA	TRBJ2-3	15	TRBD2	TRBV6-5	TGTGCCAGCAGTTCCCGGACTAGCAACACAGATACGCAGTATTTT	CASSSRTSNTDTQYF
NA	TRBJ1-2	13	NA	TRBV20-1	TGCAGTGCTAGAGATCCCCTAAACTATGGCTACACCTTC	CSARDPLNYGYTF
few	TRBJ1-2	15	NA	TRBV6-1	TGTGCCAGCAGAGTAGGGACCGATCTAGGACATGGCTACACCTTC	CASRVGTDLGHGYTF
NA	TRBJ2-5	15	TRBD1	TRBV13	TGTGCCAGCACCATTAAGACAGGGGGGGGCGAGACCCAGTACTTC	CASTIKTGGGETQYF
few	TRBJ2-5	10	NA	TRBV2	TGTGCCAGGGGTGGAGAGACCCAGTACTTC	CARGGETQYF
few	TRBJ2-3	14	TRBD1	TRBV2	TGTGCCAGCAAGGACAGGAACCCCTCAGATACGCAGTATTTT	CASKDRNPSDTQYF
NA	TRBJ2-7	13	NA	TRBV6-2/TRBV6-3	TGTGCCAGCAGTTCAGGGATTCGGTACGAGCAGTACTTC	CASSSGIRYEQYF
many	TRBJ2-5	15	TRBD1	TRBV7-9	TGTGCCAGCAGCCTACGGGACAGGGCCCAAGAGACCCAGTACTTC	CASSLRDRAQETQYF
NA	TRBJ2-1	15	NA	TRBV5-5	TGTGCCAGCAACCTTGACTCTCGCCCCTACAATGAGCAGTTCTTC	CASNLDSRPYNEQFF
NA	TRBJ1-1	14	NA	TRBV3-1	TGTGCCAGCAGCCAAGTGGGGGCTGGAACTGAAGCTTTCTTT	CASSQVGAGTEAFF
few	TRBJ2-7	13	NA	TRBV20-1	TGCAGTGCGGGGACGGACGGCTCCTACGAGCAGTACTTC	CSAGTDGSYEQYF
many	TRBJ2-7	19	TRBD2	TRBV11-2	TGTGCCAGCAGCTCGGACGGGACTAGCGGGAGTCGGTGGGGCTACGAGCAGTACTTC	CASSSDGTSGSRWGYEQYF
NA	TRBJ1-6	15	NA	TRBV7-2	TGTGCCAGCAGCTCCTTGACCAGACCTAATTCACCCCTCCACTTT	CASSSLTRPNSPLHF
NA	TRBJ2-7	14	NA	TRBV4-2	TGTGCCAGCAGCCAAGATCGGTCCCTACCCGAGCAGTACTTC	CASSQDRSLPEQYF
NA	TRBJ2-7	14	TRBD1	TRBV5-1	TGCGCCAGCATACCCGGGACAGGATCCTACGAGCAGTACTTC	CASIPGTGSYEQYF